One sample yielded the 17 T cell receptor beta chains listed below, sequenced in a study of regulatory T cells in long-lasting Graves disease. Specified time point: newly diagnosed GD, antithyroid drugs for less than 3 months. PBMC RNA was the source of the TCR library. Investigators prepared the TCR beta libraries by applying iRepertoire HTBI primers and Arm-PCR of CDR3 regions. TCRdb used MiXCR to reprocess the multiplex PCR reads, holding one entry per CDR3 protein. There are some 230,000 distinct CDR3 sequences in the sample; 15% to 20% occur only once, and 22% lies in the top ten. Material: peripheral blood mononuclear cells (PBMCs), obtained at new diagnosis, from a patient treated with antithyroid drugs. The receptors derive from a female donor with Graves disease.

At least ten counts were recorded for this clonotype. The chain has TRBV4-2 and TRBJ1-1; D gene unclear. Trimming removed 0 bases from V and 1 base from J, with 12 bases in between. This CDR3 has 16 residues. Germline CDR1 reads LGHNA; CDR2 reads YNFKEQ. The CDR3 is CASSQEWTEGNTEAFF. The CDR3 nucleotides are TGTGCCAGCAGCCAAGAATGGACCGAGGGGAACACTGAAGCTTTCTTT.

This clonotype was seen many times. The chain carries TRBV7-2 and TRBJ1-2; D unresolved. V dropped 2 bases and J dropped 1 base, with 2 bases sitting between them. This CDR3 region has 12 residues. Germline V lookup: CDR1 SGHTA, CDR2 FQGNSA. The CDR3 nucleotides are TGTGCCAGCAGCTTATTTAACTATGGCTACACCTTC. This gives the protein CASSLFNYGYTF.

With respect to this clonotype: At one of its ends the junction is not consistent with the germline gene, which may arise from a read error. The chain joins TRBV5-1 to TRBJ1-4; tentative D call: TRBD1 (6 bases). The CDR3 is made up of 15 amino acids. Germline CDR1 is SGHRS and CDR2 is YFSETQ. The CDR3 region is CVSSLEGGDNEKLFF. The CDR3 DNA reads TGCGTCAGCAGCTTGGAAGGGGGAGATAATGAAAAACTGTTTTTT.

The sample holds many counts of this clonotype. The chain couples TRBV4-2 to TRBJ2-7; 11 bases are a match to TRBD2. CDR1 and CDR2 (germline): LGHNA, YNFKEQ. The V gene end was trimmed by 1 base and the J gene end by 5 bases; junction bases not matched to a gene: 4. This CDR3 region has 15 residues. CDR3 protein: CASSQGSSGRNEQYF. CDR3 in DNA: TGTGCCAGCAGCCAAGGGTCTAGCGGGAGGAACGAGCAGTACTTC.

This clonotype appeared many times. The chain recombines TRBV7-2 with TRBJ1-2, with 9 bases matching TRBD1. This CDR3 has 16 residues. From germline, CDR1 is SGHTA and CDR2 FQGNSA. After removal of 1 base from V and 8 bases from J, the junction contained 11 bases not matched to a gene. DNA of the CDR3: TGTGCCAGCAGCTTAGATGTAAACAGGGGGCGGGAAGGCTACACCTTC. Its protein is CASSLDVNRGREGYTF.

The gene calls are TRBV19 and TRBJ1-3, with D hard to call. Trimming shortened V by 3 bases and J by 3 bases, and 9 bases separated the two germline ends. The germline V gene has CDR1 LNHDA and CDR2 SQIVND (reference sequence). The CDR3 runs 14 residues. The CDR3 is CASSIGWGGNTIYF. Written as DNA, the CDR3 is TGTGCCAGTAGTATCGGCTGGGGTGGAAACACCATATATTTT.

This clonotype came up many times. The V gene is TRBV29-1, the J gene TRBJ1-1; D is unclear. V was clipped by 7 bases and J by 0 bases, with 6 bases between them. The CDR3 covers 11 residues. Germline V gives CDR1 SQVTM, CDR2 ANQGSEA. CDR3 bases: TGCAGCGCATCGGTGAACACTGAAGCTTTCTTT. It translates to CSASVNTEAFF.

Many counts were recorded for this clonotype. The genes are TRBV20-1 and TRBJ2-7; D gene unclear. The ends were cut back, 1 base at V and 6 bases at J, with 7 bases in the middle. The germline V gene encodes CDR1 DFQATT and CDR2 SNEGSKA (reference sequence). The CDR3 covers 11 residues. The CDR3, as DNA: TGCAGTGCTAGAGCAGGCCCCGAGCAGTACTTC. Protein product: CSARAGPEQYF.

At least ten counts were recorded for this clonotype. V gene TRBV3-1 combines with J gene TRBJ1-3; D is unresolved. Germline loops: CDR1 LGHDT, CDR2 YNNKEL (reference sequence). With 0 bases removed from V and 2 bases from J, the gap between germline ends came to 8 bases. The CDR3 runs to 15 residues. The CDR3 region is CASSQDRATGNTIYF. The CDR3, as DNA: TGTGCCAGCAGCCAAGATAGGGCAACTGGAAACACCATATATTTT.

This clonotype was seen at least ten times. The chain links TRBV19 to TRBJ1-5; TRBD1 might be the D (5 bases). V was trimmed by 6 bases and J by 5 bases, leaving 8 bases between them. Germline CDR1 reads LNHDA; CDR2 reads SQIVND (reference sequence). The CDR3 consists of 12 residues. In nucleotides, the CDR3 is TGTGCCAGTAGGGACACCGATCAGCCCCAGCATTTT. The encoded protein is CASRDTDQPQHF.

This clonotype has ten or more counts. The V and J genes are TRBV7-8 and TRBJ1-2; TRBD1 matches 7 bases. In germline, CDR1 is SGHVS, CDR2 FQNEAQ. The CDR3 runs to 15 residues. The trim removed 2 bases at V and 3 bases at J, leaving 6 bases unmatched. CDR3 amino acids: CASSLRQGAYYGYTF. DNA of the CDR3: TGTGCCAGCAGCTTAAGACAGGGAGCCTACTATGGCTACACCTTC.

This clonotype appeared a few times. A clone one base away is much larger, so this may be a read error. The CDR3 region is CASSNQLTKNIQYF. The DNA for the CDR3 is TGTGCCAGCAGCAATCAGTTAACCAAAAACATTCAGTACTTC. The chain carries TRBV7-2 and TRBJ2-4; D gene ambiguous. The CDR3 runs to 14 residues. Trimming stripped 5 bases from V and 2 bases from J, with 10 bases between. In germline, CDR1 is SGHTA, CDR2 FQGNSA.

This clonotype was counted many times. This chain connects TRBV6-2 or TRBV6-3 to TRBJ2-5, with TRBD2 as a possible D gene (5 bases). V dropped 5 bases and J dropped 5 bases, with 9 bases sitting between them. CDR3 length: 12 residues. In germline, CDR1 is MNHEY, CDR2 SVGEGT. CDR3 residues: CASSGRGETQYF. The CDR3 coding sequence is TGTGCCAGCAGTGGGAGAGGGGAGACCCAGTACTTC.

The CDR3 is CSVGADRGSETQYF. The CDR3 DNA follows: TGCAGCGTTGGTGCGGACAGGGGTTCAGAGACCCAGTACTTC. This chain joins TRBV29-1 and TRBJ2-5, with 9 positions matching TRBD1. The CDR3 spans 14 residues. Germline CDR1 reads SQVTM; CDR2 reads ANQGSEA. V was pared by 4 bases and J by 4 bases, with 7 bases of the junction left unmatched.

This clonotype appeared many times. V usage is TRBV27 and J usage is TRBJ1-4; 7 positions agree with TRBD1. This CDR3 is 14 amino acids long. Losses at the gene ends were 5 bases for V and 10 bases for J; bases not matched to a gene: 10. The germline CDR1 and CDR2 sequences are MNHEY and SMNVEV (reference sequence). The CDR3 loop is CASSPDRAGGKLFF. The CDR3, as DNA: TGTGCCAGCAGTCCTGACAGGGCAGGGGGAAAACTGTTTTTT.

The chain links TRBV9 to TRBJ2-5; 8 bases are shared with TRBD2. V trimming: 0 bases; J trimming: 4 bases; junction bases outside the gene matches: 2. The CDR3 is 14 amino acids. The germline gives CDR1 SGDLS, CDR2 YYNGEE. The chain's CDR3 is CASSVGGRRETQYF. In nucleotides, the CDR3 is TGTGCCAGCAGCGTAGGCGGGAGGAGAGAGACCCAGTACTTC. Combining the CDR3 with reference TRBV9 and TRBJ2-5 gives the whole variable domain DSGVTQTPKHLITATGQRVTLRCSPRSGDLSVYWYQQSLDQGLQFLIQYYNGEERAKGNILERFSAQQFPDLHSELNLSSLELGDSALYFCASSVGGRRETQYFGPGTRLLVL.

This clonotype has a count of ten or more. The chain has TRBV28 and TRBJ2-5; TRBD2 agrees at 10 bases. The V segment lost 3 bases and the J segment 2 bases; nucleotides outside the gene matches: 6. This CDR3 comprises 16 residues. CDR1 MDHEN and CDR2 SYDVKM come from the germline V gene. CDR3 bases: TGTGCCAGCAGTTTTGCGGGACTAGCGCAACAAGAGACCCAGTACTTC. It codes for CASSFAGLAQQETQYF.